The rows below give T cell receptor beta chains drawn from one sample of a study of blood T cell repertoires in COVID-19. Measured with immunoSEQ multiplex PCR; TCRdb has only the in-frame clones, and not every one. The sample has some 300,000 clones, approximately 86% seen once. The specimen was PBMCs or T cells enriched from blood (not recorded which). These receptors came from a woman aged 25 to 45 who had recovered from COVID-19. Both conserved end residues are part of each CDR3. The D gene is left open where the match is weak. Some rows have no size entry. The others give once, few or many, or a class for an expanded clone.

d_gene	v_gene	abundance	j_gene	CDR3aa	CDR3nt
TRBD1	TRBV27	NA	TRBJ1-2	CASRNRGNNYGYTF	TGTGCCAGCAGAAACAGGGGAAATAACTATGGCTACACCTTC
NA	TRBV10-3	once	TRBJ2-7	CAIERESSFEQYF	TGTGCCATCGAACGGGAGAGTTCTTTCGAGCAGTACTTC
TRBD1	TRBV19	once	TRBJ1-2	CASSRRDRGPARGYGYTF	TGTGCCAGTAGTCGCCGGGACAGGGGTCCCGCTCGCGGCTATGGCTACACCTTC
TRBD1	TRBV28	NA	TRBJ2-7	CASDGTGAYEQYF	TGTGCCAGCGACGGGACAGGGGCCTACGAGCAGTACTTC
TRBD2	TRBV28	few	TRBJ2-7	CASNPLAGVSYEQYF	TGTGCCAGCAATCCTCTAGCGGGAGTCTCCTACGAGCAGTACTTC
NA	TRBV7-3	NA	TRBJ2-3	CASTLTGLERERLTDTQYF	TGTGCCAGCACCTTGACAGGGCTGGAGCGGGAGAGGCTCACAGATACGCAGTATTTT
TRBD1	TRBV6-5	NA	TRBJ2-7	CASSSYRGSEQYF	TGTGCCAGCAGTTCCTACAGGGGCTCCGAGCAGTACTTC
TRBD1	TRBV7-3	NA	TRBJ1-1	CASSPGQGGMNTEAFF	TGTGCCAGCAGCCCTGGACAGGGTGGGATGAACACTGAAGCTTTCTTT
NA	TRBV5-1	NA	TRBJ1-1	CASSLMEMNTEAFF	TGCGCCAGCAGCTTGATGGAGATGAACACTGAAGCTTTCTTT
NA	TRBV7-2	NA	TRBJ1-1	CASSRATVNTEAFF	TGTGCCAGCAGCCGGGCGACAGTGAACACTGAAGCTTTCTTT
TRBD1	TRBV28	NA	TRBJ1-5	CASSRTGASNQPQHF	TGTGCCAGCAGCAGGACAGGGGCGAGCAATCAGCCCCAGCATTTT
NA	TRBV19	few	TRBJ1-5	CASRRFTGGYNQPQHF	TGTGCCAGTAGGAGGTTTACCGGAGGTTATAATCAGCCCCAGCATTTT
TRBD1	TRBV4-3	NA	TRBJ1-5	CASSRETGGDQPQHF	TGCGCCAGCAGCCGGGAGACAGGGGGCGATCAGCCCCAGCATTTT
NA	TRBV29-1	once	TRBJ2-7	CSVESGVGNGYEQYF	TGCAGCGTTGAATCGGGGGTGGGGAATGGGTACGAGCAGTACTTC
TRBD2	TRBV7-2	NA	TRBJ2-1	CASLGLAGGLNEQFF	TGTGCCAGCCTGGGACTAGCGGGAGGGCTCAATGAGCAGTTCTTC
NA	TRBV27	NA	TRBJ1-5	CASSFNGQGGQPQHF	TGTGCCAGCAGTTTTAATGGGCAGGGTGGGCAGCCCCAGCATTTT
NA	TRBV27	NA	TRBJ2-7	CASSPGHPSFYEQYF	TGTGCCAGCAGCCCGGGACACCCCAGCTTCTACGAGCAGTACTTC
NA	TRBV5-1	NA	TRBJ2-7	CASSPVGVGSYEQYF	TGCGCCAGCAGCCCGGTAGGGGTTGGTTCCTACGAGCAGTACTTC
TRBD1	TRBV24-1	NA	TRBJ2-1	CATSDPGQGGNEQFF	TGTGCCACCAGTGATCCGGGACAGGGAGGAAATGAGCAGTTCTTC
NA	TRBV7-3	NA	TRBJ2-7	CASSPRGWGDTLNYEQYF	TGTGCCAGCAGCCCCAGGGGATGGGGAGATACCCTAAACTACGAGCAGTACTTC
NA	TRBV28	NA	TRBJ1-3	CASSPGSVGNTIYF	TGTGCCAGCAGTCCCGGGAGCGTGGGAAACACCATATATTTT
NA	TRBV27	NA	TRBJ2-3	CASRAFRGQSTDTQYF	TGTGCCAGCAGGGCCTTCAGGGGTCAGAGCACAGATACGCAGTATTTT
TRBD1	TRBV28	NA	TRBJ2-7	CASSSGQLTTYF	TGTGCCAGCAGTTCGGGACAGTTAACTACGTACTTC
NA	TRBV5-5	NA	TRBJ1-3	CASSLVAGAGNTIYF	TGTGCCAGCAGCTTGGTGGCGGGTGCGGGAAACACCATATATTTT
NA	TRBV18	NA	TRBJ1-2	CASSPVVGPNTYGYTF	TGTGCCAGCTCACCGGTCGTGGGGCCAAATACCTATGGCTACACCTTC
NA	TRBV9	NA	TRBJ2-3	CASSVYPSFSTDTQYF	TGTGCCAGCAGCGTATATCCTAGCTTCAGCACAGATACGCAGTATTTT
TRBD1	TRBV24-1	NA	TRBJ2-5	CATSEGQYQETQYF	TGTGCCACCAGTGAGGGACAGTACCAAGAGACCCAGTACTTC
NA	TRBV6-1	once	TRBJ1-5	CASSVQAGRVGYQPQHF	TGTGCCAGCAGTGTGCAGGCGGGGCGGGTCGGGTATCAGCCCCAGCATTTT
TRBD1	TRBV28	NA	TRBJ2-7	CASSPVWTGVYYEQYF	TGTGCCAGCAGCCCCGTCTGGACAGGGGTATACTACGAGCAGTACTTC
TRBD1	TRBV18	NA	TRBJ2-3	CASSPVQGALGDTQYF	TGTGCCAGCTCACCAGTTCAGGGGGCACTTGGAGATACGCAGTATTTT
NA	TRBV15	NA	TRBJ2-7	CATSRVGGPEGYEQYF	TGTGCCACCAGCAGAGTTGGAGGGCCCGAGGGCTACGAGCAGTACTTC
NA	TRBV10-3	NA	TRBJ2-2	CAISGRITGELFF	TGTGCCATCAGTGGGCGGATCACCGGGGAGCTGTTTTTT
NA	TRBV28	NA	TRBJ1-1	CASSAAVNTEAFF	TGTGCCAGCAGTGCCGCAGTTAACACTGAAGCTTTCTTT
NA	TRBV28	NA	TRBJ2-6	CASSLGGPSGANVLTF	TGTGCCAGCAGTTTAGGAGGACCCTCTGGGGCCAACGTCCTGACTTTC
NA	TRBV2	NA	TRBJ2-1	CASSIVEGYNEQFF	TGTGCCAGCAGTATAGTGGAGGGATACAATGAGCAGTTCTTC
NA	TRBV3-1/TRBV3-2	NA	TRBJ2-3	CASSLLGTYTDTQYF	TGTGCCAGCAGCCTCCTAGGGACTTACACAGATACGCAGTATTTT
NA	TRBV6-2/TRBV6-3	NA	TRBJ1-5	CASSIPGNQPQHF	TGTGCCAGCAGCATACCCGGTAATCAGCCCCAGCATTTT
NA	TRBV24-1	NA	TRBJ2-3	CATSDLPGEDTQYF	TGTGCCACCAGTGATTTACCAGGGGAAGATACGCAGTATTTT
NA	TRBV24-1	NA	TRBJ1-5	CATSAGLHQPQHF	TGTGCCACCAGTGCGGGACTCCATCAGCCCCAGCATTTT
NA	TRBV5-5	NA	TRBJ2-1	CASSQPEGQANEQFF	TGTGCCAGCAGCCAGCCGGAGGGGCAGGCAAATGAGCAGTTCTTC
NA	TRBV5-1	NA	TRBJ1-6	CASSLGAGGPRPLHF	TGCGCCAGCAGCTTGGGGGCGGGGGGTCCGCGCCCCCTCCACTTT
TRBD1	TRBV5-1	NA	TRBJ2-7	CASSLAGGQGGEQYF	TGCGCCAGCAGCTTGGCCGGAGGACAGGGTGGGGAGCAGTACTTC
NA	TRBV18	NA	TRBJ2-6	CASSPYRSQAPSGANVLTF	TGTGCCAGCTCACCATATCGAAGCCAAGCTCCCTCTGGGGCCAACGTCCTGACTTTC
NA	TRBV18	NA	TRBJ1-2	CASLSANYGYTF	TGTGCCAGTTTATCAGCTAACTATGGCTACACCTTC
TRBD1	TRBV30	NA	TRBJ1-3	CAWTTGNSGNTIYF	TGTGCCTGGACGACAGGGAATAGTGGAAACACCATATATTTT
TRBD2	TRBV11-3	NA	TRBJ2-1	CASSLPSGVNEQFF	TGTGCCAGCAGCTTACCTAGCGGGGTCAATGAGCAGTTCTTC
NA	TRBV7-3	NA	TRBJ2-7	CASSRGQIRYEQYF	TGTGCCAGCAGCCGTGGACAGATAAGGTACGAGCAGTACTTC
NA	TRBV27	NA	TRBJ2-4	CASSLNGNIQYF	TGTGCCAGCAGTTTAAACGGAAACATTCAGTACTTC
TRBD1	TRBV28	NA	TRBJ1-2	CASRTGIGYGYTF	TGTGCCAGTAGGACAGGCATAGGCTATGGCTACACCTTC
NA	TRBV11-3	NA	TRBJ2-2	CASSSTGRELFF	TGTGCCAGCAGCTCTACGGGGAGGGAGCTGTTTTTT
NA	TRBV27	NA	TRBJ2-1	CASTDRNEQFF	TGTGCCAGCACCGATCGGAATGAGCAGTTCTTC
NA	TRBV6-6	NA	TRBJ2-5	CASSYTGETQYF	TGTGCCAGCAGTTATACAGGAGAGACCCAGTACTTC
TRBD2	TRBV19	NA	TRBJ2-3	CASRIHGTSGRAATDTQYF	TGTGCCAGTAGGATACACGGGACTAGCGGGAGGGCCGCCACAGATACGCAGTATTTT
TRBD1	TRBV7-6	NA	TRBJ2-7	CASSLVTGGSYEQYF	TGTGCCAGCAGCTTAGTTACAGGGGGATCCTACGAGCAGTACTTC
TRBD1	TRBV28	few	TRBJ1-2	CASSLPGQGSGYGYTF	TGTGCCAGCAGTTTGCCGGGACAGGGGTCTGGCTATGGCTACACCTTC
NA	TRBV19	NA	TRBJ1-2	CASSPQRGYGYTF	TGTGCCAGTAGCCCCCAAAGGGGCTATGGCTACACCTTC
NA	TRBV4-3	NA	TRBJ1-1	CASSQGTEFNTEAFF	TGCGCCAGCAGCCAAGGGACAGAATTTAACACTGAAGCTTTCTTT
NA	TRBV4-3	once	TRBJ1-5	CASSQDLYRDSSTNQPQHF	TGCGCCAGCAGCCAAGATTTATACAGGGATTCATCTACCAATCAGCCCCAGCATTTT
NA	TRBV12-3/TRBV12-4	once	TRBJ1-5	CASSFGRNQPQHF	TGTGCCAGCAGTTTTGGTAGAAATCAGCCCCAGCATTTT
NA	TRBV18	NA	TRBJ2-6	CASSPLPSSGANVLTF	TGTGCCAGCTCACCACTCCCTAGCTCTGGGGCCAACGTCCTGACTTTC